A single count supports the clone carrying this T cell receptor beta chain. Germline V gene data show CDR1 as DFQATT and CDR2 as SNEGSKA (reference sequence). The CDR3 extends over 15 amino acids. V was clipped by 3 bases and J by 6 bases; unmatched bases: 11. This entry comes from a study of blood T cell repertoires in COVID-19. Authors' methods: It was from reference gene primer amplification that nucleated cell counts were estimated. Produced via immunoSEQ multiplex PCR; TCRdb's table is partial and in-frame only. D and trimming come from the DNA, and the V and J calls and clone size come from that table. This sample carries about 240,000 clones, about 73% of them seen once, and the ten largest clones take around 3.2%.

This sequence originates from a woman of 80 years or more with acute or convalescent COVID-19. The sample comprised peripheral blood. The chain employs TRBV20-1 and TRBJ1-5; TRBD1 matches at 7 bases. The CDR3 region is CSASIRGQGSQPQHF. The CDR3 DNA is TGCAGTGCTAGTATAAGGGGGCAAGGAAGTCAGCCCCAGCATTTT.